The 32 T cell receptor beta chains below were found in one sample sequenced in a study of blood T cell repertoires in COVID-19. This table comes from immunoSEQ multiplex PCR, and its TCRdb copy is limited to in-frame clones, with some not included. The table records approximately 80,000 clones, 88% of them present only once. Sequenced input: peripheral blood. These receptors came from a human donor in a cohort sampled during active COVID-19.

The sample holds one count of this clone. This rearrangement joins TRBV9 to TRBJ2-3, with D unresolved. This CDR3 has 15 amino acids. V shed 0 bases and J shed 0 bases, with 8 bases lying between them. Germline assignment: CDR1 SGDLS and CDR2 YYNGEE. The CDR3 is CASSVELTSTDTQYF. Written as DNA, the CDR3 is TGTGCCAGCAGCGTAGAACTGACTAGCACAGATACGCAGTATTTT.

The V and J genes are TRBV5-1 and TRBJ2-2; a possible D gene is TRBD1 (5 bases). The CDR3 is made up of 14 amino acids. Deletions cut 0 bases from V and 8 bases from J, with 11 bases between. CDR1 and CDR2 (germline): SGHRS, YFSETQ. The CDR3 DNA follows: TGCGCCAGCAGCTTGGAAGTGGGGCGTGGGGAGCTGTTTTTT. Amino acid sequence: CASSLEVGRGELFF.

The rearrangement joins TRBV28 to TRBJ2-7; 7 nucleotides align to TRBD1. Per the germline V gene, CDR1 is MDHEN and CDR2 is SYDVKM. J gave up 2 bases and V 4 bases, and 2 bases lay outside the gene matches. This CDR3 contains 13 residues. CDR3 sequence (DNA): TGTGCCAGCAGTTCGGGACAGACCTACGAGCAGTACTTC. Translation: CASSSGQTYEQYF.

The chain joins TRBV19 to TRBJ2-3; 8 nucleotides line up with TRBD2. The CDR3 is 15 amino acids. The J segment lost 4 bases and the V segment lost 5 bases, leaving 8 bases of the junction unmatched. The germline CDR1 and CDR2 sequences are LNHDA and SQIVND (reference sequence). The CDR3, as DNA: TGTGCCAGTAGTGGCGGGACTAGTCGTCCAGATACGCAGTATTTT. This sequence encodes CASSGGTSRPDTQYF. Complete variable domain (other parts from reference TRBV19 and TRBJ2-3): DGGITQSPKYLFRKEGQNVTLSCEQNLNHDAMYWYRQDPGQGLRLIYYSQIVNDFQKGDIAEGYSVSREKKESFPLTVTSAQKNPTAFYLCASSGGTSRPDTQYFGPGTRLTVL.

The CDR3 nucleotides are TGTGCCAGCAGTCGGCGGACCCTAGGGAGCTACGAGCAGTACTTC. It encodes CASSRRTLGSYEQYF. This chain joins TRBV28 and TRBJ2-7; D is perhaps TRBD2 (5 bases). V gave up 5 bases and J gave up 3 bases, with 17 bases separating them. In germline, CDR1 is MDHEN, CDR2 SYDVKM. This CDR3 region has 15 residues.

The genes are TRBV19 and TRBJ1-4; weak D call: TRBD1 (5 bases). V dropped 3 bases and J dropped 8 bases, with 13 bases sitting between them. The CDR3 is made up of 14 amino acids. Germline CDR1 reads LNHDA; CDR2 reads SQIVND (reference sequence). CDR3 sequence (DNA): TGTGCCAGTAGTATTTCAGGGATTGGCGAAAAACTGTTTTTT. This translates into CASSISGIGEKLFF.

The genes are TRBV14 and TRBJ2-5, with 8 bases aligning to TRBD1. CDR1 and CDR2 (germline): SGHDN, FVKESK. Trimming at V came to 0 bases and at J to 4 bases, leaving 4 bases not matched to a gene. This CDR3 contains 15 residues. In DNA form, the CDR3 reads TGTGCCAGCAGCCAAGATACAGGGGGGAGAGAGACCCAGTACTTC. Translated, it gives CASSQDTGGRETQYF.

This chain joins TRBV25-1 and TRBJ2-3; D may be TRBD1 (6 bases). Trimming shortened V by 3 bases and J by 4 bases, and 8 bases separated the two germline ends. Germline loops: CDR1 MGHDK, CDR2 SYGVNS. The CDR3 has 13 residues. This chain's CDR3 is CASSEQGPDTQYF. CDR3 in DNA: TGTGCCAGCAGTGAGCAGGGGCCAGATACGCAGTATTTT.

The rearrangement links TRBV18 to TRBJ1-4; the match to TRBD1 covers 7 bases. There are 15 residues in the CDR3. J gave up 0 bases and V 5 bases, and 3 bases lay outside the gene matches. Germline V CDR1 and CDR2: KGHSH, LQKENI. The CDR3: CASSADRATNEKLFF. The CDR3, as DNA: TGTGCCAGCTCAGCAGACAGGGCAACTAATGAAAAACTGTTTTTT. Variable domain in full (rest from reference TRBV18 and TRBJ1-4): NAGVMQNPRHLVRRRGQEARLRCSPMKGHSHVYWYRQLPEEGLKFMVYLQKENIIDESGMPKERFSAEFPKEGPSILRIQQVVRGDSAAYFCASSADRATNEKLFFGSGTQLSVL.

The V and J genes are TRBV28 and TRBJ1-5; 9 bases agree with TRBD1. V was pared by 3 bases and J by 2 bases, with 14 bases of the junction left unmatched. Germline V lookup: CDR1 MDHEN, CDR2 SYDVKM. This CDR3 is 19 amino acids long. The CDR3: CASSFVGQGGVGGNQPQHF. The CDR3 nucleotides are TGTGCCAGCAGTTTTGTGGGACAGGGTGGCGTGGGTGGCAATCAGCCCCAGCATTTT.

The chain joins TRBV11-3 to TRBJ2-7, with 10 bases that match TRBD2. J gave up 8 bases and V 3 bases, and 7 bases lay outside the gene matches. The CDR3 is made up of 14 amino acids. CDR1 is SGHNT and CDR2 is YENEEA in the germline V gene. The CDR3 bases are TGTGCCAGCAGCTTCGGGCTAGCGGGGGTTAAGCAGTACTTC. Protein sequence: CASSFGLAGVKQYF.

The V and J genes are TRBV29-1 and TRBJ1-1; 7 nucleotides match TRBD1. This CDR3 spans 13 amino acids. From germline, CDR1 is SQVTM and CDR2 ANQGSEA. V lost 4 bases, J lost 5 bases, and 7 bases stayed unmatched. In DNA, the CDR3 is TGCAGCGTTGGAACCGACAGGGATACTGAAGCTTTCTTT. It is translated as CSVGTDRDTEAFF.

The J gene is TRBJ2-1, the V gene TRBV7-2; 7 nucleotides agree with TRBD1. Per germline, CDR1 SGHTA and CDR2 FQGNSA. The ends lost 5 bases at V and 5 bases at J; junction bases unmatched: 9. The CDR3 contains 15 residues. The CDR3 here is CASSATGPGHNEQFF. CDR3 DNA sequence: TGTGCCAGCAGCGCGACAGGGCCGGGTCACAATGAGCAGTTCTTC.

J is TRBJ2-1 and V is TRBV27, with 8 bases matching TRBD2. Per germline, CDR1 MNHEY and CDR2 SMNVEV (reference sequence). The trim removed 7 bases at V and 6 bases at J, leaving 14 bases unmatched. The CDR3 consists of 16 residues. The CDR3 here is CASTLTPSGRINEQFF. The CDR3 nucleotides read TGTGCCAGCACCCTAACTCCTAGCGGGCGTATCAATGAGCAGTTCTTC.

In its sample, this clone was seen once. The junction departs from the called germline gene at one end, perhaps through a read error. The chain is built from TRBV15 and TRBJ1-1; TRBD1 is a possible D gene (5 bases). The V gene's germline CDR1 is LNHNV and CDR2 YYDKDF (reference sequence). The CDR3 extends over 14 amino acids. In DNA, the CDR3 is TGTGTCACCAGCAGAGGCAGGGTTGACACTGAAGCTTTCTTT. Its translation is CVTSRGRVDTEAFF.

This chain connects TRBV5-5 to TRBJ2-7; D might be TRBD2 (5 bases). The length of the CDR3 is 14 residues. CDR1 is SGHKS, CDR2 YYEKEE, per germline (reference sequence). Trimming shortened V by 0 bases and J by 3 bases, and 10 bases separated the two germline ends. The DNA of the CDR3 is TGTGCCAGCAGCTTGGGAGCGGCTCTCTACGAGCAGTACTTC. It translates to CASSLGAALYEQYF.

This clone has a single count. This chain links TRBV24-1 with TRBJ1-5, with 8 bases that match TRBD1. From germline, CDR1 is KGHDR and CDR2 SFDVKD. There are 17 residues in the CDR3. The J segment lost 0 bases and the V segment lost 0 bases, leaving 3 bases of the junction unmatched. CDR3 bases: TGTGCCACCAGTGATTTGGGGACAGGAGATAGCAATCAGCCCCAGCATTTT. It is translated as CATSDLGTGDSNQPQHF.

The CDR3 nucleotides read TGTGCCAGCAGCAACGGGGGTAATGAGCAGTTCTTC. Amino acids: CASSNGGNEQFF. The rearrangement links TRBV7-6 to TRBJ2-1; the D gene is possibly TRBD2 (6 bases). Germline V CDR1 and CDR2: SGHVS, FNYEAQ. V was clipped by 5 bases and J by 7 bases, with 9 bases between them. CDR3 length equals 12 residues.

The CDR3 spells CASSPSGGSYNEQFF. In DNA, the CDR3 is TGTGCCAGCAGCCCTAGCGGGGGGTCCTACAATGAGCAGTTCTTC. V gene TRBV3-1 (or the pseudogene TRBV3-2) combines with J gene TRBJ2-1; 11 bases are a match to TRBD2. The CDR3 is 15 residues long. The junction had 0 bases not matched to a gene; V was cut back by 4 bases and J by 1 base. Germline CDR1 reads LGHDT; CDR2 reads YNNKEL (reference sequence).

This clone was recorded only once. The chain is built from TRBV14 and TRBJ2-5; unclear D gene. The CDR3 covers 18 residues. CDR1 is SGHDN, CDR2 FVKESK, per germline. Trimming pared 0 bases from V and 2 bases from J, leaving 19 bases between. The DNA for the CDR3 is TGTGCCAGCAGCCAAGATCGTTTGTATCGTGCGCCTCAAGAGACCCAGTACTTC. It is translated as CASSQDRLYRAPQETQYF.

This sequence joins TRBV7-8 and TRBJ1-1; 9 bases are shared with TRBD1. Germline trimming cut 1 base from V and 6 bases from J; bases unmatched to any gene: 6. Germline assignment: CDR1 SGHVS and CDR2 FQNEAQ. The CDR3 is 15 residues long. The CDR3 bases are TGTGCCAGCAGCTTAGTGGACAGGGGTTTGCCTGAAGCTTTCTTT. This translates into CASSLVDRGLPEAFF.

The chain joins TRBV29-1 to TRBJ2-2, with a tentative D call TRBD1 (6 bases). From germline, CDR1 is SQVTM and CDR2 ANQGSEA. This CDR3 is built from 12 residues. V was pared by 6 bases and J by 4 bases, with 9 bases between. The DNA for the CDR3 is TGCAGCGTGTCAGGGGCCACCGGGGAGCTGTTTTTT. This codes for CSVSGATGELFF.

This chain uses TRBV5-4 with TRBJ2-7, with 8 bases aligning to TRBD1. CDR1 is SGHNT and CDR2 is YYREEE in the germline V gene (reference sequence). V was pared by 0 bases and J by 3 bases, with 5 bases of the junction left unmatched. The CDR3 is made up of 15 amino acids. CDR3 residues: CASSLGGTGGYEQYF. The DNA of the CDR3 is TGTGCCAGCAGCTTGGGGGGCACAGGGGGCTACGAGCAGTACTTC.

The chain uses TRBV18 and TRBJ2-2, with D maybe TRBD2 (5 bases). V lost 3 bases to trimming and J lost 1 base, with 15 bases between them. Germline V gives CDR1 KGHSH, CDR2 LQKENI. This CDR3 has 17 residues. The CDR3 region has the DNA TGTGCCAGCTCACCTATACTAGGCACCCTGAACACCGGGGAGCTGTTTTTT. Encoded protein: CASSPILGTLNTGELFF.

The V call is TRBV7-6, the J call TRBJ2-7; the match to TRBD1 covers 7 bases. Germline V gene data show CDR1 as SGHVS and CDR2 as FNYEAQ. The CDR3 length is 15 residues. V dropped 5 bases and J dropped 2; count of bases not matched to a gene: 9. The CDR3 DNA sequence: TGTGCCAGCAGCCAGGGGTACAGGGGAACCTACGAGCAGTACTTC. Translated: CASSQGYRGTYEQYF.

The rearrangement uses TRBV9 and TRBJ1-6; TRBD1 aligns across 9 bases. Trimming at V came to 4 bases and at J to 8 bases, leaving 4 bases not matched to a gene. This CDR3 spans 14 amino acids. Looked up from germline, CDR1 is SGDLS and CDR2 is YYNGEE. The CDR3 DNA reads TGTGCCAGCAGCATCACAGGGGGCTATTCACCCCTCCACTTT. Amino acids: CASSITGGYSPLHF.

CDR3 region: CASSEVLTNQPQHF. The CDR3 DNA reads TGTGCCAGCAGTGAAGTACTGACTAATCAGCCCCAGCATTTT. V is TRBV2 and J is TRBJ1-5, with no clear D. The CDR3 runs 14 residues. The germline V and J ends were trimmed by 1 base and 4 bases, with 8 bases remaining between them. Germline CDR1 reads SNHLY; CDR2 reads FYNNEI.

This chain joins TRBV5-4 and TRBJ2-3; 12 nucleotides align to TRBD2. There are 16 residues in the CDR3. The germline V gene encodes CDR1 SGHNT and CDR2 YYREEE (reference sequence). Germline trimming cut 4 bases from V and 5 bases from J; bases unmatched to any gene: 8. As DNA, the CDR3 is TGTGCCAGCAGCCGAAGACTAGCGGGAGCAGAAGATACGCAGTATTTT. Its protein product is CASSRRLAGAEDTQYF.

The rearrangement joins TRBV15 to TRBJ2-1; D unresolved. Trimming removed 5 bases from V and 2 bases from J, with 19 bases in between. This CDR3 region has 17 residues. Germline loops: CDR1 LNHNV, CDR2 YYDKDF (reference sequence). CDR3 sequence (DNA): TGTGCCACCAGCTCTCAGAAGTGGGCTGGAACCTACAATGAGCAGTTCTTC. Protein sequence: CATSSQKWAGTYNEQFF.

The chain combines TRBV7-2 with TRBJ2-4; 9 bases fit TRBD2. Germline V gene lookup returns CDR1 SGHTA and CDR2 FQGNSA. This CDR3 region has 17 residues. With 0 bases clipped from V and 6 bases from J, the junction kept 9 bases outside the gene matches. The CDR3 loop is CASSLAGGGAPRNIQYF. As DNA, the CDR3 is TGTGCCAGCAGCTTAGCTGGCGGGGGGGCGCCCAGAAACATTCAGTACTTC.

This chain links TRBV18 with TRBJ2-1; 7 nucleotides line up with TRBD2. Unmatched junction bases numbered 6, after V lost 4 bases and J lost 3 bases. From germline, CDR1 is KGHSH and CDR2 LQKENI. This CDR3 is 15 amino acids long. The CDR3 nucleotides read TGTGCCAGCTCACTGCCCACTAGCGACTACAATGAGCAGTTCTTC. Translating gives CASSLPTSDYNEQFF.

This sequence joins TRBV4-1 and TRBJ2-3; the match to TRBD2 covers 8 bases. Germline V gives CDR1 MGHRA, CDR2 YSYEKL. The junction had 6 bases not matched to a gene; V was cut back by 0 bases and J by 4 bases. The CDR3 is 16 amino acids. The CDR3 sequence: CASSQDPAGVPDTQYF. Here the CDR3 DNA reads TGCGCCAGCAGCCAAGATCCAGCGGGGGTTCCAGATACGCAGTATTTT.